This is a list of T cell receptor beta chains from one sample in a study of blood T cell repertoires in COVID-19. Here immunoSEQ multiplex PCR was the method, and the copy in TCRdb shows in-frame clones only, minus some. The sample records tens of thousands of clones, 75% to 90% being singletons. The sequenced sample was peripheral blood. The receptors shown here come from a human donor in a cohort sampled during active COVID-19. Both conserved end residues are part of each CDR3. D genes are given only for firm matches. Size values are once, few and many counts, or a class for expanded clones, and some rows have none.

CDR3 protein: CASSIGLRYGYTF
CDR3 DNA: TGTGCCAGCAGCATCGGACTGCGCTATGGCTACACCTTC
V gene: TRBV6-5
clone size: .
J gene: TRBJ1-2
D gene: .

CDR3 protein: CAISGVASGGVETQYF
CDR3 DNA: TGTGCCATCAGTGGGGTTGCTAGCGGAGGAGTAGAGACCCAGTACTTC
V gene: TRBV10-3
clone size: .
J gene: TRBJ2-5
D gene: TRBD2

CDR3 protein: CASGPRSRSSYNEQFF
CDR3 DNA: TGTGCCAGCGGTCCTCGTAGCCGGAGCTCCTACAATGAGCAGTTCTTC
V gene: TRBV5-4
clone size: many
J gene: TRBJ2-1
D gene: .

CDR3 protein: CATSRPGVDEKLFF
CDR3 DNA: TGTGCCACCAGCAGACCGGGAGTTGATGAAAAACTGTTTTTT
V gene: TRBV15
clone size: .
J gene: TRBJ1-4
D gene: .

CDR3 protein: CASSLGGGPDEQFF
CDR3 DNA: TGTGCCAGCAGTTTAGGGGGGGGGCCCGATGAGCAGTTCTTC
V gene: TRBV28
clone size: .
J gene: TRBJ2-1
D gene: .

CDR3 protein: CASRPGQGATGELFF
CDR3 DNA: TGTGCCAGCAGACCGGGACAGGGGGCTACCGGGGAGCTGTTTTTT
V gene: TRBV6-5
clone size: .
J gene: TRBJ2-2
D gene: TRBD1

CDR3 protein: CATSGGGPMNTEAFF
CDR3 DNA: TGTGCCACCAGTGGCGGGGGGCCTATGAACACTGAAGCTTTCTTT
V gene: TRBV18
clone size: .
J gene: TRBJ1-1
D gene: .

CDR3 protein: CATREGGEGNEQFF
CDR3 DNA: TGTGCCACCCGGGAAGGAGGGGAGGGGAATGAGCAGTTCTTC
V gene: TRBV28
clone size: .
J gene: TRBJ2-1
D gene: TRBD2

CDR3 protein: CASQNRDRATEAFF
CDR3 DNA: TGTGCCAGCCAGAACCGGGACAGGGCCACTGAAGCTTTCTTT
V gene: TRBV18
clone size: .
J gene: TRBJ1-1
D gene: TRBD1

CDR3 protein: CASRPTLNNSPLHF
CDR3 DNA: TGTGCCAGCAGACCGACACTTAATAATTCACCCCTCCACTTT
V gene: TRBV2
clone size: .
J gene: TRBJ1-6
D gene: .

CDR3 protein: CASSSSTVHEQFF
CDR3 DNA: TGTGCCAGCAGTTCATCGACAGTCCATGAGCAGTTCTTC
V gene: TRBV12-3/TRBV12-4
clone size: .
J gene: TRBJ2-1
D gene: .

CDR3 protein: CASSLDGESYEQYF
CDR3 DNA: TGTGCCAGCAGCTTGGATGGGGAGTCTTACGAGCAGTACTTC
V gene: TRBV5-8
clone size: .
J gene: TRBJ2-7
D gene: .

CDR3 protein: CASTPTGPTEAFF
CDR3 DNA: TGTGCCAGCACGCCGACAGGCCCAACTGAAGCTTTCTTT
V gene: TRBV3-1/TRBV3-2
clone size: .
J gene: TRBJ1-1
D gene: .

CDR3 protein: CASSQGNSPLHF
CDR3 DNA: TGTGCCAGCAGCCAGGGTAATTCACCCCTCCACTTT
V gene: TRBV7-3
clone size: .
J gene: TRBJ1-6
D gene: .

CDR3 protein: CASRDLLGRGDTDTQYF
CDR3 DNA: TGTGCCAGCAGGGACCTGCTCGGGCGGGGGGACACAGATACGCAGTATTTT
V gene: TRBV2
clone size: .
J gene: TRBJ2-3
D gene: TRBD2

CDR3 protein: CSGTSGGTDTQYF
CDR3 DNA: TGCAGCGGTACTAGCGGGGGTACAGATACGCAGTATTTT
V gene: TRBV29-1
clone size: .
J gene: TRBJ2-3
D gene: TRBD2

CDR3 protein: CASSPAGGSGNTIYF
CDR3 DNA: TGTGCCAGCAGTCCGGCGGGCGGGTCTGGAAACACCATATATTTT
V gene: TRBV6-5
clone size: .
J gene: TRBJ1-3
D gene: .